Listed below are T cell receptor beta chains from one sample, sequenced in a study of T cells in Graves' hyperthyroidism and ophthalmopathy. TCRdb analysed the multiplex PCR reads with MiXCR anew, one entry per CDR3 protein. Counted here are about 640,000 distinct CDR3 sequences, less than 25% occurring once; the ten biggest clones make up roughly 30%. The sequencing input was blood. The origin of the receptors is a man aged 25-45 years with Graves' ophthalmopathy. CDR3s include the opening cysteine and the closing phenylalanine or tryptophan. Fields, in order: V gene, J gene, clone size, D gene, CDR3 protein, CDR3 DNA. A D gene is named only where the DNA matches it firmly. Size is stated for part of the rows, as once, few or many counts, or as a class when the clone is expanded.

TRBV20-1	TRBJ2-7	-	-	CSAKPGGKEQYF	TGCAGTGCTAAGCCTGGGGGGAAGGAGCAGTACTTC
TRBV15	TRBJ1-1	-	-	CATSRERGGQPEAFF	TGTGCCACCAGCAGAGAGAGGGGTGGGCAGCCTGAAGCTTTCTTT
TRBV5-1	TRBJ2-5	-	TRBD2	CASNREGRTETQYF	TGCGCCAGCAACCGGGAGGGCCGGACAGAGACCCAGTACTTC
TRBV30	TRBJ1-4	many	-	CAWSGGNGEKLFF	TGTGCCTGGAGTGGAGGGAACGGCGAAAAACTGTTTTTT
TRBV28	TRBJ2-2	many	TRBD2	CASSLFWREPGELFF	TGTGCCAGCAGTTTATTCTGGCGGGAGCCCGGGGAGCTGTTTTTT
TRBV25-1	TRBJ2-2	-	-	CASSEGTATGELFF	TGTGCCAGCAGTGAAGGGACGGCTACCGGGGAGCTGTTTTTT
TRBV4-1	TRBJ1-1	-	-	CASSQDVGGLTEAFF	TGCGCCAGCAGCCAAGATGTGGGGGGGCTCACTGAAGCTTTCTTT
TRBV28	TRBJ1-5	-	-	CASSNHQTGNQPQHF	TGTGCCAGCAGCAATCACCAGACGGGCAATCAGCCCCAGCATTTT
TRBV11-2	TRBJ1-3	-	-	CASSLGRGPGNTIYF	TGTGCCAGCAGCTTAGGCCGGGGGCCTGGAAACACCATATATTTT
TRBV7-2	TRBJ2-7	many	TRBD1	CASSYTGTGKYEQYF	TGTGCCAGCAGCTACACCGGGACAGGGAAATACGAGCAGTACTTC
TRBV10-3	TRBJ2-7	few	-	CAISESSNEQYF	TGTGCCATCAGTGAGTCTAGCAACGAGCAGTACTTC
TRBV28	TRBJ2-5	many	-	CASSLAVGPQETQYF	TGTGCCAGCAGTTTAGCGGTGGGGCCCCAAGAGACCCAGTACTTC
TRBV20-1	TRBJ1-2	few	-	CSARIKGPPYGYTF	TGCAGTGCCAGAATTAAGGGGCCTCCTTATGGCTACACCTTC